Included here is one T cell receptor (beta chain) sequence, with context. This specimen comes from a study of T-cell memory formation after mild COVID-19. TCRdb re-called the 5' RACE reads with MiXCR, one entry per CDR3 protein. The sample has some 110,000 distinct CDR3 sequences; about a sixth are singletons. The V and J ends lost 1 base and 2 bases respectively, with 7 bases between them. Germline V gene data show CDR1 as SGHRS and CDR2 as YFSETQ. There are 13 residues in the CDR3. The sequencing sample was made of PBMCs or a T cell subset sorted from them (not recorded which). This TCR derives from an adult woman who had mild COVID-19 (a few samples of this study predate the infection). Cell type and time point are not known. V is TRBV5-1 and J is TRBJ2-7, with D uncertain. The CDR3 protein is CASSLPRPYEQYF. The CDR3, as DNA: TGCGCCAGCAGCTTGCCCAGACCCTACGAGCAGTACTTC. Looking up the rest from reference TRBV5-1 and TRBJ2-7 gives the full variable domain: KAGVTQTPRYLIKTRGQQVTLSCSPISGHRSVSWYQQTPGQGLQFLFEYFSETQRNKGNFPGRFSGRQFSNSRSEMNVSTLELGDSALYLCASSLPRPYEQYFGPGTRLTVT.